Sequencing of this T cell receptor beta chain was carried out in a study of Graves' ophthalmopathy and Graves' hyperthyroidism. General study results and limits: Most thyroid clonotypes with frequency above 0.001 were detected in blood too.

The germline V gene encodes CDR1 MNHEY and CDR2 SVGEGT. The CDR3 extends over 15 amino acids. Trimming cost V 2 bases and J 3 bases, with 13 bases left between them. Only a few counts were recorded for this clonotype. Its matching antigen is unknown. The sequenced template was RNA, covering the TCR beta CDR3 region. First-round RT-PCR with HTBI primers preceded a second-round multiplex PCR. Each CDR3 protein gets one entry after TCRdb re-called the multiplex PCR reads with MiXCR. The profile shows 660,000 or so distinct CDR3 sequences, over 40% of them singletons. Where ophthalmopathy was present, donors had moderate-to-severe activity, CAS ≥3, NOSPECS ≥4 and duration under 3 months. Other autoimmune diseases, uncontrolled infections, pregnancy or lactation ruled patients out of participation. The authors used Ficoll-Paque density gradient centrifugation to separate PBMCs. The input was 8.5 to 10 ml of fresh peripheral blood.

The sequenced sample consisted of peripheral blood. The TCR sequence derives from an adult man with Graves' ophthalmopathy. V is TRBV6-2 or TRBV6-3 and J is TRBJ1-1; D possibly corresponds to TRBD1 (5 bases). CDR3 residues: CASSYGQAGHTEAFF. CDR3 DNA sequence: TGTGCCAGCAGTTACGGTCAAGCGGGGCACACTGAAGCTTTCTTT.